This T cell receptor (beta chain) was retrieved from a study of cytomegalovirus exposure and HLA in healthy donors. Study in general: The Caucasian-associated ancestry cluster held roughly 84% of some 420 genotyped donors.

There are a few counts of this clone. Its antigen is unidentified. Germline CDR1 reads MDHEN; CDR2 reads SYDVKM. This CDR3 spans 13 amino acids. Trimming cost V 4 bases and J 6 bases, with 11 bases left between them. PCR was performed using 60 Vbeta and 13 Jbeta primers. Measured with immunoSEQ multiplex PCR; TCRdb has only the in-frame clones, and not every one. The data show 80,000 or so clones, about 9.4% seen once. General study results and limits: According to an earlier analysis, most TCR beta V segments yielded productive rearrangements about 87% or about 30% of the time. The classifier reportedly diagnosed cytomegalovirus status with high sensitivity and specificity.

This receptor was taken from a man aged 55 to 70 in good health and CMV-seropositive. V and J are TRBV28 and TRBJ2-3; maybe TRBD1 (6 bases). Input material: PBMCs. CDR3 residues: CASSYSQGDTQYF. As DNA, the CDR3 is TGTGCCAGCAGTTACTCGCAGGGGGATACGCAGTATTTT. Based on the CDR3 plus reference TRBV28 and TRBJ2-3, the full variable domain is DVKVTQSSRYLVKRTGEKVFLECVQDMDHENMFWYRQDPGLGLRLIYFSYDVKMKEKGDIPEGYSVSREKKERFSLILESASTNQTSMYLCASSYSQGDTQYFGPGTRLTVL.